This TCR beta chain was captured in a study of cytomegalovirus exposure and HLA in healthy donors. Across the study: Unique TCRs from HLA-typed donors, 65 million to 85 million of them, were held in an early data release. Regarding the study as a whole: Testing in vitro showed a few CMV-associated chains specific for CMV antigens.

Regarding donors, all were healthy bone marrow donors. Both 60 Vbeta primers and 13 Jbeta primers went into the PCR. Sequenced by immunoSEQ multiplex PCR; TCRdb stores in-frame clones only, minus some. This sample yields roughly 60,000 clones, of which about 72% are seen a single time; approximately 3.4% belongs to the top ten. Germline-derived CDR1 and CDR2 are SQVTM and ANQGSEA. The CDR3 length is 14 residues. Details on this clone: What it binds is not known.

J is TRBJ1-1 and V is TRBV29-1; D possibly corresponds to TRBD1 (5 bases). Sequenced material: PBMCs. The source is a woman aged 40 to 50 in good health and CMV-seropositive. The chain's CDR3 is CSPREGDLNTEAFF. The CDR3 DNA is TGCAGTCCCCGAGAAGGGGACTTGAACACTGAAGCTTTCTTT.